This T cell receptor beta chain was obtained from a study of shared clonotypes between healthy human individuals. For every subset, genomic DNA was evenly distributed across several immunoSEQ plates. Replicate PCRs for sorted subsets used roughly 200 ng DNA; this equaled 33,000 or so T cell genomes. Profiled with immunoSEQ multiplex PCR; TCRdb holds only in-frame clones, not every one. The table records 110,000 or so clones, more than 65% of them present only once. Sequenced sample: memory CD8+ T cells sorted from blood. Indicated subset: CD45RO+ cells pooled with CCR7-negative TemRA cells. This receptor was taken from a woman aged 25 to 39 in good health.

CDR3 amino acids: CASSQERGLLRAKNIQYF. In DNA form, the CDR3 reads TGCGCCAGCAGCCAAGAACGGGGCCTCCTGCGGGCCAAAAACATTCAGTACTTC. The chain employs TRBV4-1 and TRBJ2-4, with D perhaps being TRBD1 or TRBD2 (5 bases each). CDR3 size: 18 residues. Germline V CDR1 and CDR2: MGHRA, YSYEKL. V lost 0 bases and J lost 1, with 16 bases in between.